This T cell receptor beta chain was sequenced during a study of shared clonotypes between healthy human individuals. Healthy and HIV-negative, the adult donors had no recent acute infections or vaccinations. Each PCR replicate from the sorted subsets contained about 200 ng DNA, which is about 31,000 T cell genomes. Assay used: immunoSEQ multiplex PCR; TCRdb lists only in-frame clones, some missing. The sample lists 950,000 to 1,200,000 clones; 70% to 85% were seen once. V was trimmed by 0 bases and J by 4 bases, leaving 16 bases between them. Per the germline V gene, CDR1 is SGHRS and CDR2 is YFSETQ. The CDR3 extends over 16 amino acids.

This clonotype originated in a man in his late teens or twenties in good health. Some clones in this sample may be carry-over from other donors' samples. V usage is TRBV5-1 and J usage is TRBJ2-5; D may be TRBD1 (6 bases). Sequenced: memory CD4+ T cells from PBMCs. The subset here: CD45RA-negative fraction. CDR3 region: CASSLAHTGFGETQYF. The CDR3 DNA reads TGCGCCAGCAGCTTGGCCCATACAGGGTTCGGAGAGACCCAGTACTTC.